This TCR beta chain was identified during a study of regulatory T cells in long-lasting Graves disease. Arm-PCR of CDR3 regions and iRepertoire HTBI primers were used to build TCR beta libraries. MiXCR, applied by TCRdb to the multiplex PCR reads, yields one record per CDR3 protein. This table holds roughly 400,000 distinct CDR3 sequences, roughly 21% found once. Per the germline V gene, CDR1 is DFQATT and CDR2 is SNEGSKA (reference sequence). The germline V and J ends were trimmed by 5 bases and 5 bases, with 6 bases remaining between them. This CDR3 contains 11 residues. Stated time point: persistent/refractory GD, antithyroid drugs over 5 years with positive TRAb. Preparation of the TCR library used RNA extracted from PBMCs.

The receptor was isolated from a female donor with Graves disease. The sample was peripheral blood mononuclear cells (PBMCs), taken when the disease was refractory, from a patient treated with antithyroid drugs. This chain links TRBV20-1 with TRBJ1-4; D is uncertain. CDR3 sequence: CSAGLNEKLFF. As DNA, the CDR3 is TGCAGTGCTGGACTAAATGAAAAACTGTTTTTT.